The text below deals with one TCR beta chain. The data stem from a study of blood T cell repertoires in COVID-19. Assay: immunoSEQ multiplex PCR; the TCRdb copy retains only in-frame clones and omits some. Here the sample spans a few hundred thousand clones, around 85% being singletons. Per germline, CDR1 GTSNPN and CDR2 SVGIG (reference sequence). Losses at the gene ends were 0 bases for V and 4 bases for J; bases not matched to a gene: 1. The CDR3 is made up of 14 amino acids. The sequenced material came from peripheral blood. This sequence originates from a man between 60 and 70 years old with acute or convalescent COVID-19. The chain combines TRBV30 with TRBJ1-5; 9 bases are shared with TRBD1. Here the CDR3 reads CAWSVTGGNQPQHF. CDR3 DNA: TGTGCCTGGAGTGTGACAGGGGGAAATCAGCCCCAGCATTTT.